This is a list of T cell receptor beta chains from one sample in a study of T cell responses to AZD1222 COVID-19 vaccine. TCRdb's copy holds only in-frame clones and misses some; the assay was immunoSEQ multiplex PCR. The data hold approximately 110,000 clones, with about 81% observed a single time. The specimen comprised peripheral blood, sampled on day 0 of AZD1222 vaccination. These receptors were collected from an adult in good health. The CDR3 runs from the conserved cysteine through the conserved F or W. Fields, in order: J gene, clone size, V gene, D gene, CDR3 protein, CDR3 DNA. The D gene is left open where the match is weak. A clone size is listed for some rows: how often the clone was seen (once, few, many), or a class if it is expanded.

TRBJ1-2 few TRBV7-9 TRBD1 CASSLNAGTGYGYTF TGTGCCAGCAGCCTAAACGCCGGGACAGGATACGGCTACACCTTC
TRBJ1-1 . TRBV5-1 TRBD1 CASRGQGAAAEAFF TGCGCCAGCAGAGGACAGGGGGCGGCGGCTGAAGCTTTCTTT
TRBJ1-6 . TRBV18 . CASSLDSANSPLHF TGTGCCAGCTCACTGGACAGTGCGAATTCACCCCTCCACTTT
TRBJ2-2 . TRBV12-5 . CASGLWAGTGELFF TGTGCTAGTGGTTTGTGGGCGGGCACCGGGGAGCTGTTTTTT
TRBJ2-6 few TRBV6-4 . CASSDNSGANVLTF TGTGCCAGCAGTGACAACTCTGGGGCCAACGTCCTGACTTTC
TRBJ1-6 . TRBV7-9 . CASSFRDGVDSPLHF TGTGCCAGCAGCTTCCGGGACGGGGTGGATTCACCCCTCCACTTT
TRBJ2-5 . TRBV4-2 . CASSQAPQETQYF TGTGCCAGCAGCCAAGCCCCCCAAGAGACCCAGTACTTC
TRBJ2-7 . TRBV7-9 . CASATADEQYF TGTGCCAGCGCTACAGCGGACGAGCAGTACTTC
TRBJ1-2 . TRBV5-4 . CASSLVGALDGYTF TGTGCCAGCAGCTTGGTAGGGGCCCTTGATGGCTACACCTTC
TRBJ2-5 . TRBV2 TRBD2 CASSVSRGAEETQYF TGTGCCAGCAGCGTCTCGCGGGGGGCCGAAGAGACCCAGTACTTC
TRBJ1-1 . TRBV7-2 TRBD1 CASSQGTGMNTEAFF TGTGCCAGCAGCCAAGGGACAGGGATGAACACTGAAGCTTTCTTT
TRBJ1-1 . TRBV6-2/TRBV6-3 . CASSYAKGNTEAFF TGTGCCAGCAGTTACGCAAAGGGAAACACTGAAGCTTTCTTT
TRBJ1-2 . TRBV12-3/TRBV12-4 . CASGGGRYGYTF TGTGCCAGCGGGGGGGGAAGGTATGGCTACACCTTC
TRBJ2-7 . TRBV9 . CASSVAPQGEQYF TGTGCCAGCAGCGTAGCACCACAGGGTGAGCAGTACTTC
TRBJ1-6 . TRBV4-3 TRBD1 CASSPRDRDSPLHF TGCGCCAGCAGCCCGCGGGACAGGGATTCACCCCTCCACTTT
TRBJ1-2 . TRBV5-1 . CASSVTGSYGYTF TGCGCCAGCAGCGTCACAGGTTCCTATGGCTACACCTTC
TRBJ1-4 . TRBV18 . CASSSLKGEKLFF TGTGCCAGCTCATCGTTAAAGGGTGAAAAACTGTTTTTT
TRBJ1-3 . TRBV23-1 TRBD1 CASSLTQGPGNTIYF TGCGCCAGCAGTTTAACACAGGGGCCTGGAAACACCATATATTTT
TRBJ2-7 . TRBV7-8 . CASSLNPRRSPSGEQYF TGTGCCAGCAGCTTAAATCCCCGCCGGAGCCCTTCCGGGGAGCAGTACTTC
TRBJ1-2 . TRBV29-1 . CSVEDGGQHYGYTF TGCAGCGTTGAAGATGGAGGACAACACTATGGCTACACCTTC
TRBJ2-1 . TRBV15 . CATSRGASRNYNEQFF TGTGCCACCAGCAGAGGGGCTAGTAGAAACTACAATGAGCAGTTCTTC
TRBJ1-1 . TRBV30 . CAWSSSTGNTEAFF TGTGCCTGGAGTTCCTCGACGGGGAACACTGAAGCTTTCTTT
TRBJ1-5 . TRBV21-1 . CASSKDRGNQPQHF TGTGCCAGCAGCAAAGACAGGGGGAATCAGCCCCAGCATTTT
TRBJ2-5 . TRBV19 . CASSIRGQQETQYF TGTGCCAGTAGTATCCGGGGGCAACAGGAGACCCAGTACTTC
TRBJ2-2 once TRBV11-2 . CASSSFRTGGELFF TGTGCCAGCAGCTCCTTTCGAACAGGCGGGGAGCTGTTTTTT
TRBJ1-4 . TRBV3-1/TRBV3-2 . CASSTPKLTGTTNEKLFF TGTGCCAGCAGCACGCCGAAATTAACAGGGACAACTAATGAAAAACTGTTTTTT
TRBJ2-3 . TRBV3-1/TRBV3-2 TRBD2 CASSQGVTSGENTDTQYF TGTGCCAGCAGCCAAGGGGTGACTAGCGGGGAGAACACAGATACGCAGTATTTT
TRBJ2-3 . TRBV20-1 . CSAFRADTQYF TGCAGTGCTTTTAGGGCAGATACGCAGTATTTT
TRBJ1-2 . TRBV19 TRBD1 CASSRLGQGGLYGYTF TGTGCCAGTAGTCGACTAGGACAGGGGGGTCTCTATGGCTACACCTTC
TRBJ1-1 . TRBV6-5 TRBD1 CASSYDRETEAFF TGTGCCAGCAGTTATGACAGGGAGACTGAAGCTTTCTTT
TRBJ1-6 . TRBV5-1 TRBD1 CASSLKGTGNNSPLHF TGCGCCAGCAGCTTGAAAGGGACAGGGAATAATTCACCCCTCCACTTT
TRBJ2-1 . TRBV3-1/TRBV3-2 TRBD1 CASSPTGSIYNEQFF TGTGCCAGCAGCCCGACAGGGTCGATCTACAATGAGCAGTTCTTC
TRBJ1-1 . TRBV2 TRBD1 CASSGQGRTEAFF TGTGCCAGCAGTGGACAGGGGAGAACTGAAGCTTTCTTT
TRBJ1-6 . TRBV11-3 . CASSWKLGSPLHF TGTGCCAGCAGCTGGAAGTTGGGATCACCCCTCCACTTT
TRBJ2-3 . TRBV19 . CATKEASSTDTQYF TGTGCCACCAAAGAGGCCAGCAGCACAGATACGCAGTATTTT